This TCR beta chain was sequenced during a study of T cells after yellow fever vaccination. Looking at the study overall: Some fractions had low cell numbers, and these were prepared with SMART-Seq v4 Ultra Low Input.

CDR3 length: 15 residues. Trimming stripped 6 bases from V and 0 bases from J, with 18 bases between. Per germline, CDR1 DFQATT and CDR2 SNEGSKA (reference sequence). Comments on this clonotype: Antigen specificity is unknown.

Points from the study as a whole: Clonotype sharing between CD4 and CD8 compartments was small.

Conversion of TCR transcripts into cDNA relied on 5'RACE template switching, which added a universal primer site and UMIs. TCRdb re-called the 5' RACE reads with MiXCR, one entry per CDR3 protein. In the table there are 600,000 to 750,000 distinct CDR3 sequences, 10% to 15% of which are singletons. The input for sequencing was PBMCs, taken on the day of the yellow fever booster vaccination. The chain has TRBV20-1 and TRBJ2-7, with D possibly matching TRBD2 (6 bases). The TCR sequence derives from a man aged 30 to 45 who received the YFV17D yellow fever vaccine. The CDR3 DNA is TGCAGTGCGGAAGACCGGGACTTAAGCTCCTACGAGCAGTACTTC. Translated: CSAEDRDLSSYEQYF.